The 24 T cell receptor beta chains presented below share a single source sample, sequenced in a study of T cell repertoires in cytomegalovirus infection. Each CDR3 protein is one row after TCRdb ran MiXCR on the reads. The sample lists approximately 110,000 distinct CDR3 sequences; 32% were seen once. Their cognate antigens are unknown. Source: CD8+ T cells from cultured PBMCs, taken from culture after CMV antigen stimulation. The receptors derive from a human donor in good health (CMV status not recorded). Some clones in this sample may be carry-over from other donors' samples.

The chain has TRBV19 and TRBJ1-5; TRBD1 might be the D (5 bases). The CDR3 length is 16 residues. V lost 2 bases to trimming and J lost 1 base, with 12 bases between them. The germline V gene encodes CDR1 LNHDA and CDR2 SQIVND (reference sequence). DNA for the CDR3: TGTGCCAGTAGTATACGGTGGGGGAAAAGCAATCAGCCCCAGCATTTT. It encodes CASSIRWGKSNQPQHF.

The genes are TRBV2 and TRBJ2-5, with 7 bases fitting TRBD1. The germline V gene encodes CDR1 SNHLY and CDR2 FYNNEI. After removal of 6 bases from V and 6 bases from J, the junction contained 13 bases not matched to a gene. CDR3 length equals 15 residues. The CDR3 region is CASRGIRRTGKTQYF. As DNA, the CDR3 is TGTGCCAGCAGGGGGATAAGGAGGACAGGAAAGACCCAGTACTTC. The complete variable domain, with remaining parts taken from reference TRBV2 and TRBJ2-5, reads EPEVTQTPSHQVTQMGQEVILRCVPISNHLYFYWYRQILGQKVEFLVSFYNNEISEKSEIFDDQFSVERPDGSNFTLKIRSTKLEDSAMYFCASRGIRRTGKTQYFGPGTRLLVL.

The chain couples TRBV7-9 to TRBJ2-7; 8 bases line up with TRBD1. Germline CDR1 reads SEHNR; CDR2 reads FQNEAQ (reference sequence). Trimming removed 4 bases from V and 2 bases from J; junction bases left unmatched: 7. There are 15 residues in the CDR3. DNA for the CDR3: TGTGCCAGCAGCTCCACAGGGGGTAGGACCTACGAGCAGTACTTC. Residues: CASSSTGGRTYEQYF.

The J gene is TRBJ1-1, the V gene TRBV2; TRBD1 agrees at 7 bases. V lost 6 bases, J lost 0 bases, and 7 bases stayed unmatched. The CDR3 is 15 residues long. Per the germline V gene, CDR1 is SNHLY and CDR2 is FYNNEI. CDR3 region: CASRRDSDMNTEAFF. The CDR3 DNA sequence: TGTGCCAGCAGAAGGGACAGCGATATGAACACTGAAGCTTTCTTT.

The V call is TRBV2, the J call TRBJ1-5, with TRBD1 matching 10 bases. CDR3 size: 15 residues. Germline lookup yields CDR1 SNHLY and CDR2 FYNNEI. The ends lost 6 bases at V and 5 bases at J; junction bases unmatched: 7. CDR3 protein: CASSPGTGEYQPQHF. The CDR3 DNA follows: TGTGCCAGCAGCCCCGGGACAGGGGAGTATCAGCCCCAGCATTTT.

The table lists this clonotype with a few counts. The CDR3 reads CASSAREIDTQYF. In nucleotides, the CDR3 is TGTGCCAGCAGCGCTAGGGAGATAGATACGCAGTATTTT. The chain uses TRBV6-4 and TRBJ2-3, with TRBD2 as a possible D gene (5 bases). Trimming shortened V by 6 bases and J by 5 bases, and 12 bases separated the two germline ends. Per the germline V gene, CDR1 is MRHNA and CDR2 is SNTAGT. The length of the CDR3 is 13 residues.

Only a few counts were recorded for this clonotype. The chain employs TRBV29-1 and TRBJ2-5; D is possibly TRBD1 (5 bases). In germline, CDR1 is SQVTM, CDR2 ANQGSEA. V was cut by 0 bases and J by 1 base, with 18 bases left in between. There are 17 residues in the CDR3. CDR3 in amino acids: CSVEDITGPGPQETQYF. Here the CDR3 DNA reads TGCAGCGTTGAAGACATCACCGGACCAGGGCCCCAAGAGACCCAGTACTTC.

The table lists this clonotype with a few counts. The chain combines TRBV6-1 with TRBJ2-7; TRBD1 matches at 10 bases. J was trimmed by 2 bases and V by 1 base; bases with no gene match: 5. The germline V gene has CDR1 MNHNS and CDR2 SASEGT. CDR3 length equals 16 residues. CDR3 sequence (DNA): TGTGCCAGCAGTGAAGGAGGACAGGGGGAGGCCTACGAGCAGTACTTC. Protein product: CASSEGGQGEAYEQYF.

This clonotype was seen a few times. The CDR3 here is CASSQVAGYGYTF. DNA of the CDR3: TGTGCCAGCAGCCAGGTGGCAGGCTATGGCTACACCTTC. This sequence joins TRBV7-6 and TRBJ1-2; D unresolved. This CDR3 has 13 amino acids. Germline V gene lookup returns CDR1 SGHVS and CDR2 FNYEAQ. Between the trimmed V and J ends, which lost 5 bases and 4 bases, there was a span of 11 bases.

The J gene is TRBJ2-3, the V gene TRBV7-3, with a tentative D call TRBD1 (5 bases). Germline CDR1 is SGHTA and CDR2 is FQGTGA. This CDR3 has 15 residues. Trimming removed 5 bases from V and 1 base from J, with 13 bases in between. The CDR3 region is CASSLGVTGTDTQYF. Written as DNA, the CDR3 is TGTGCCAGCAGCCTAGGGGTGACAGGCACAGATACGCAGTATTTT.

The rearrangement uses TRBV6-2 or TRBV6-3 and TRBJ1-1; a possible D gene is TRBD1 (5 bases). This CDR3 comprises 14 residues. CDR1 is MNHEY and CDR2 is SVGEGT in the germline V gene. Trimming took 5 bases from V and 1 from J, leaving 11 bases between them. Written as DNA, the CDR3 is TGTGCCAGCAGTAGAGCCAGGGCGAACACTGAAGCTTTCTTT. Its translation: CASSRARANTEAFF.

This clonotype occurred many times. The chain has TRBV6-1 and TRBJ2-3; TRBD2 matches 12 bases. The CDR3 has 15 residues. Germline V gene lookup returns CDR1 MNHNS and CDR2 SASEGT. Trimming removed 6 bases from V and 3 bases from J; junction bases left unmatched: 4. This CDR3 is CASRNGLAGTDTQYF. Here the CDR3 DNA reads TGTGCCAGCAGAAATGGACTAGCGGGGACAGATACGCAGTATTTT.

This clonotype came up many times. V and J are TRBV7-2 and TRBJ2-5, with 9 nucleotides matching TRBD2. Trimming took 3 bases from V and 4 from J; bases not matched to a gene: 6. The CDR3 extends over 15 amino acids. Germline V gives CDR1 SGHTA, CDR2 FQGNSA. The DNA for the CDR3 is TGTGCCAGCAGCTTGAGGCGGGGGGGCTTAGAGACCCAGTACTTC. Protein: CASSLRRGGLETQYF.

The V call is TRBV11-2, the J call TRBJ2-5, with 10 nucleotides matching TRBD2. The germline CDR1 and CDR2 sequences are SGHAT and FQNNGV. Trimming cost V 0 bases and J 5 bases; bases outside gene matches: 6. There are 16 residues in the CDR3. The CDR3 is CASSLDLAGVRETQYF. The CDR3 bases are TGTGCCAGCAGCTTAGACCTAGCGGGGGTGCGGGAGACCCAGTACTTC.

V usage is TRBV5-1 and J usage is TRBJ1-1, with TRBD1 matching over 9 bases. V lost 3 bases, J lost 4 bases, and 4 bases stayed unmatched. The CDR3 covers 14 residues. In germline, CDR1 is SGHRS, CDR2 YFSETQ. The CDR3 here is CASSWGQGGTEAFF. The DNA of the CDR3 is TGCGCCAGCAGCTGGGGACAGGGTGGCACTGAAGCTTTCTTT.

This clonotype was detected a few times. The chain links TRBV6-2 or TRBV6-3 to TRBJ2-4; the match to TRBD1 covers 7 bases. The J segment lost 9 bases and the V segment lost 8 bases, leaving 13 bases of the junction unmatched. Germline CDR1 and CDR2: MNHEY and SVGEGT. CDR3 length: 14 amino acids. The CDR3 loop reads CASGKTGVLGIQYF. CDR3 DNA: TGTGCCAGCGGTAAAACAGGGGTTTTGGGCATTCAGTACTTC.

The V gene is TRBV2, the J gene TRBJ2-7; 9 bases map to TRBD1. CDR3 length equals 16 residues. From germline, CDR1 is SNHLY and CDR2 FYNNEI. V was pared by 6 bases and J by 0 bases, with 9 bases of the junction left unmatched. The CDR3 spells CASSETGQGPSYEQYF. The CDR3 bases are TGTGCCAGCAGCGAAACGGGACAGGGTCCCTCCTACGAGCAGTACTTC.

On this clonotype: A much larger clone is a single base away; this may be a read error. V usage is TRBV7-2 and J usage is TRBJ2-7; 8 bases are a match to TRBD2. There are 14 residues in the CDR3. Losses at the gene ends were 7 bases for V and 0 bases for J; bases not matched to a gene: 5. Germline CDR1 SGHTA, CDR2 FQGNSA. CDR3 sequence: CASNFSGVSYEQYF. The CDR3 nucleotides read TGTGCCAGCAACTTTAGCGGGGTCTCCTACGAGCAGTACTTC.

This clonotype was counted a few times. CDR3 in amino acids: CASSERTHYGYTF. The CDR3 coding sequence is TGTGCCAGCAGTGAACGGACCCACTATGGCTACACCTTC. The chain uses TRBV27 and TRBJ1-2; D unclear. The germline V and J ends were trimmed by 5 bases and 3 bases, with 10 bases remaining between them. The CDR3 contains 13 residues. Germline loops: CDR1 MNHEY, CDR2 SMNVEV (reference sequence).

This rearrangement joins TRBV7-9 to TRBJ1-4; TRBD1 matches 9 bases. The germline CDR1 and CDR2 sequences are SEHNR and FQNEAQ (reference sequence). V dropped 0 bases and J dropped 8; count of bases not matched to a gene: 4. CDR3 length: 15 residues. The CDR3 region is CASSLADRGGEKLFF. CDR3 sequence (DNA): TGTGCCAGCAGCTTAGCGGACAGGGGAGGAGAAAAACTGTTTTTT. Full variable domain (remainder filled in from reference TRBV7-9 and TRBJ1-4): DTGVSQNPRHKITKRGQNVTFRCDPISEHNRLYWYRQTLGQGPEFLTYFQNEAQLEKSRLLSDRFSAERPKGSFSTLEIQRTEQGDSAMYLCASSLADRGGEKLFFGSGTQLSVL.

V and J are TRBV7-8 and TRBJ1-4; D perhaps matches TRBD1 (5 bases). CDR1 and CDR2 from the germline V gene are SGHVS and FQNEAQ. The CDR3 runs 19 residues. The V gene lost 1 base and the J gene lost 4 bases, with 22 bases spanning the gap. Here the CDR3 DNA reads TGTGCCAGCAGCTTAGTGGAGGCAGGGCCAGCGGGGAGTAATGAAAAACTGTTTTTT. Protein: CASSLVEAGPAGSNEKLFF.

This chain links TRBV5-6 with TRBJ1-1; TRBD1 might be the D (5 bases). V gave up 0 bases and J gave up 7 bases, with 19 bases separating them. The CDR3 runs 16 residues. The V gene's germline CDR1 is SGHDT and CDR2 YYEEEE. The chain's CDR3 is CASSLAAGPTPFEAFF. DNA of the CDR3: TGTGCCAGCAGCTTGGCGGCAGGGCCCACACCGTTTGAAGCTTTCTTT.

A few counts support this clonotype. The rearrangement uses TRBV7-6 and TRBJ2-5; D is unclear. Germline V CDR1 and CDR2: SGHVS, FNYEAQ. CDR3 size: 15 residues. Between the trimmed V and J ends, which lost 1 base and 2 bases, there was a span of 11 bases. CDR3 coding DNA: TGTGCCAGCAGCTTAGGGCGCCCGGAACAAGAGACCCAGTACTTC. It specifies CASSLGRPEQETQYF.

The chain couples TRBV20-1 to TRBJ2-1; either TRBD1 or TRBD2 may fit D (6 bases each). The CDR3 runs to 14 residues. Trimming shortened V by 5 bases and J by 3 bases, and 14 bases separated the two germline ends. Germline V gene data show CDR1 as DFQATT and CDR2 as SNEGSKA (reference sequence). The CDR3 DNA reads TGCAGTGCTCGAAGGGGGGACCGCTACAATGAGCAGTTCTTC. It is translated as CSARRGDRYNEQFF.